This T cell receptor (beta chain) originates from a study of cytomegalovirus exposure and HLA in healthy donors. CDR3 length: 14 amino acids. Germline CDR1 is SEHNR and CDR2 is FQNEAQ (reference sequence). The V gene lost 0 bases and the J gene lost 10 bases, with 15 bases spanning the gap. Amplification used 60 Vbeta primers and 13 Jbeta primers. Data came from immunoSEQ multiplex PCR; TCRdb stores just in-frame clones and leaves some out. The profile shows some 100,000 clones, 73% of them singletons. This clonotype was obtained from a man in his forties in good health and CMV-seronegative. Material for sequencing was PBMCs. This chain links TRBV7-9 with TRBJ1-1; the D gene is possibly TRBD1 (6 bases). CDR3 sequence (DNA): TGTGCCAGCAGCTTAGCCCGGCTAGGACAGTTAGCTTTCTTT. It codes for CASSLARLGQLAFF.